These 19 T cell receptor beta chains were sequenced from one sample in a study of T cells in localized non-small cell lung cancer (TCRdb year 2020). The method behind the library was the immunoSEQ multiplex PCR assay. TCRdb obtained this table from immuneACCESS and retained in-frame rearrangements with V and J assigned. These tables miss some clones; where compared with another copy, unresolved V genes account for less than half of the shortfall, and the remainder is unexplained. The sample table records about 82,000 clones; around three quarters of these occur just once. 15% to 20% of the sample is in the top ten clones. The starting material was PBMCs, obtained before any cancer treatment. These receptors all stem from a man aged 35 to 70 with stage II squamous cell lung carcinoma.

In its sample, this clone was seen a few times. The chain has TRBV6-6 and TRBJ2-1; the match to TRBD1 covers 7 bases. The CDR3 runs to 14 residues. Unmatched junction bases numbered 6, after V lost 5 bases and J lost 5 bases. In germline, CDR1 is MNHNY, CDR2 SVGAGI (reference sequence). The CDR3 sequence is CASSPPGQHNEQFF. The CDR3 DNA is TGTGCCAGCAGTCCCCCGGGACAGCACAATGAGCAGTTCTTC.

The genes are TRBV6-5 and TRBJ1-3; 7 positions agree with TRBD1. The CDR3 totals 15 residues. Germline V gene lookup returns CDR1 MNHEY and CDR2 SVGAGI. Unmatched junction bases numbered 6, after V lost 0 bases and J lost 7 bases. The CDR3 nucleotides are TGTGCCAGCAGTTACTCCCTACGACAGGGCAACACCATATATTTT. It codes for CASSYSLRQGNTIYF.

V is TRBV6-6 and J is TRBJ1-4; weak D call: TRBD1 (5 bases). The germline V gene encodes CDR1 MNHNY and CDR2 SVGAGI (reference sequence). The CDR3 totals 15 residues. Trimming removed 0 bases at V and 5 bases at J, with 10 bases between. CDR3 bases: TGTGCCAGCAGTTACTCGATCCAGGGAAATGAAAAACTGTTTTTT. Translating gives CASSYSIQGNEKLFF.

The rearrangement links TRBV28 to TRBJ2-7, with TRBD2 matching over 8 bases. Germline trimming cut 1 base from V and 2 bases from J; bases unmatched to any gene: 1. The CDR3 has 14 residues. Germline V lookup: CDR1 MDHEN, CDR2 SYDVKM. CDR3 sequence: CASSLSGGTYEQYF. The CDR3 nucleotides are TGTGCCAGCAGTTTATCGGGAGGGACCTACGAGCAGTACTTC.

This clone was counted a few times. The V and J genes are TRBV9 and TRBJ2-7, with D possibly being TRBD1 (5 bases). CDR1 and CDR2 from the germline V gene are SGDLS and YYNGEE. V shed 2 bases and J shed 1 base, with 7 bases lying between them. CDR3 length equals 13 residues. CDR3 DNA sequence: TGTGCCAGCAGCGTGGACATATCCTACGAGCAGTACTTC. Amino acid sequence: CASSVDISYEQYF. The full variable domain, in which reference TRBV9 and TRBJ2-7 provide the parts outside the CDR3, is DSGVTQTPKHLITATGQRVTLRCSPRSGDLSVYWYQQSLDQGLQFLIQYYNGEERAKGNILERFSAQQFPDLHSELNLSSLELGDSALYFCASSVDISYEQYFGPGTRLTVT.

The DNA of the CDR3 is TGTGCCAGCTCACAGTGGACGGAGAACACCGGGGAGCTGTTTTTT. As protein: CASSQWTENTGELFF. The rearrangement links TRBV18 to TRBJ2-2; no firm D call. Trimming took off 4 bases at V and 1 base at J, with 10 bases between the two ends. CDR3 length: 15 amino acids. Germline V gene data show CDR1 as KGHSH and CDR2 as LQKENI.

This chain links TRBV7-2 with TRBJ1-5; 8 bases line up with TRBD1. Trimming at V came to 4 bases and at J to 4 bases, leaving 3 bases not matched to a gene. CDR1 is SGHTA, CDR2 FQGNSA, per germline. This CDR3 is 14 amino acids long. CDR3 residues: CASSSNRGNQPQHF. The CDR3, as DNA: TGTGCCAGCAGCTCCAACAGGGGGAATCAGCCCCAGCATTTT.

The gene calls are TRBV7-9 and TRBJ1-2; D is uncertain. The CDR3 extends over 12 amino acids. The V gene lost 4 bases and the J gene lost 4 bases, with 7 bases spanning the gap. Germline CDR1 is SEHNR and CDR2 is FQNEAQ (reference sequence). The CDR3 region is CASSSGAYGYTF. The CDR3 coding sequence is TGTGCCAGCAGCTCGGGAGCCTATGGCTACACCTTC.

The chain recombines TRBV14 with TRBJ1-2; TRBD1 matches at 7 bases. Germline CDR1 and CDR2: SGHDN and FVKESK. J gave up 6 bases and V 0 bases, and 1 base lay outside the gene matches. CDR3 length: 13 amino acids. CDR3 sequence (DNA): TGTGCCAGCAGCCAAGACAGGGGGGATGGCTACACCTTC. The encoded protein is CASSQDRGDGYTF.

The chain combines TRBV6-1 with TRBJ1-3; possibly TRBD1 for D (6 bases). The V end was cut by 1 base, the J end by 0 bases, with 19 bases between. Germline V gene data show CDR1 as MNHNS and CDR2 as SASEGT. The CDR3 sequence is 19 residues long. The CDR3 DNA reads as TGTGCCAGCAGTGAAGAGTTACGGGGGCTTCGTTTCTCTGGAAACACCATATATTTT. It translates to CASSEELRGLRFSGNTIYF.

This sequence joins TRBV6-5 and TRBJ2-6; no firm D call. Per the germline V gene, CDR1 is MNHEY and CDR2 is SVGAGI. V lost 9 bases and J 4 bases, leaving 16 bases between the germline ends. The CDR3 length is 15 residues. The CDR3 DNA reads TGTGCCAGTCTTTCTCGGGCGCAAGGGGCCAACGTCCTGACTTTC. Its translation: CASLSRAQGANVLTF.

This clone is a singleton in its sample. The chain carries TRBV4-1 and TRBJ2-1; D remains unclear. Deletions cut 1 base from V and 8 bases from J, with 9 bases between. CDR1 is MGHRA, CDR2 YSYEKL, per germline. The CDR3 length is 13 residues. In DNA form, the CDR3 reads TGCGCCAGCAGCCAAGTCCCGGACGATGAGCAGTTCTTC. As protein: CASSQVPDDEQFF.

The chain links TRBV5-4 to TRBJ2-3; 9 positions agree with TRBD1. CDR3 length: 16 residues. Germline lookup yields CDR1 SGHNT and CDR2 YYREEE (reference sequence). The V segment lost 4 bases and the J segment 4 bases; nucleotides outside the gene matches: 10. The CDR3 DNA sequence: TGTGCCAGCAGCCCTACAGGGGGCGCTGGTGCAGATACGCAGTATTTT. This codes for CASSPTGGAGADTQYF.

The rearrangement joins TRBV7-6 to TRBJ1-1, with D unresolved. The germline V gene has CDR1 SGHVS and CDR2 FNYEAQ. The CDR3 runs to 13 residues. Trimming pared 8 bases from V and 5 bases from J, leaving 15 bases between. CDR3 in amino acids: CASARGTGTEAFF. The CDR3, as DNA: TGTGCCAGCGCCCGGGGTACGGGGACTGAAGCTTTCTTT.

The chain recombines TRBV20-1 with TRBJ1-1, with unresolved D. The V end was cut by 6 bases, the J end by 1 base, with 6 bases between. CDR3 length equals 11 residues. Germline assignment: CDR1 DFQATT and CDR2 SNEGSKA (reference sequence). This chain's CDR3 is CSAERNTEAFF. CDR3 DNA sequence: TGCAGTGCGGAAAGGAACACTGAAGCTTTCTTT.

This clone was observed a handful of times. The chain employs TRBV6-6 and TRBJ2-7; D is unclear. This CDR3 region has 15 residues. Trimming left V 5 bases short and J 2 bases short, with 16 bases between. The germline CDR1 and CDR2 sequences are MNHNY and SVGAGI (reference sequence). This CDR3 reads CASSPSVLGTYEQYF. Here the CDR3 DNA reads TGTGCCAGCAGTCCCTCCGTTCTTGGGACCTACGAGCAGTACTTC.

The chain recombines TRBV4-1 with TRBJ1-1; no firm D call. The ends were cut back, 3 bases at V and 0 bases at J, with 14 bases in the middle. Looked up from germline, CDR1 is MGHRA and CDR2 is YSYEKL. The CDR3 is 16 amino acids. CDR3 sequence reads: CASSQRWTGMNTEAFF. The CDR3 DNA reads as TGCGCCAGCAGCCAGCGATGGACGGGAATGAACACTGAAGCTTTCTTT.

The sample holds a few counts of this clone. The chain's CDR3 is CASSVEVRGRGETQYF. The CDR3 bases are TGTGCCAGCAGCGTAGAGGTCAGGGGGAGGGGAGAGACCCAGTACTTC. The J gene is TRBJ2-5, the V gene TRBV9; possibly TRBD1 or TRBD2 for D (7 bases each). The CDR3 sequence is 16 residues long. Per the germline V gene, CDR1 is SGDLS and CDR2 is YYNGEE. The V end was cut by 0 bases, the J end by 4 bases, with 16 bases between.

This sequence joins TRBV7-6 and TRBJ2-5, with TRBD1 identical over 11 bases. In germline, CDR1 is SGHVS, CDR2 FNYEAQ. The CDR3 consists of 15 residues. J was trimmed by 4 bases and V by 5 bases; bases with no gene match: 6. The CDR3 DNA reads as TGTGCCAGCAGCCCTTGGACAGGGGGCGGAGAGACCCAGTACTTC. Its protein product is CASSPWTGGGETQYF.